This TCR beta chain is from a study of T-cell memory formation after mild COVID-19. Background on the study: Largely, the TCR clusters proved donor specific.

General study findings and limits: Most CD4+ clones that shrank were in CM and EM, while CD8+ ones turned up in EMRA.

Turning to this clonotype: The antigen is undetermined.

TCRdb analysed the 5' RACE reads with MiXCR anew, one entry per CDR3 protein. The sample carries roughly 410,000 distinct CDR3 sequences, 24% recorded once. The CDR3 covers 16 residues. Germline-derived CDR1 and CDR2 are LGHNA and YSLEER. The J segment lost 2 bases and the V segment lost 5 bases, leaving 12 bases of the junction unmatched. The chain employs TRBV4-3 and TRBJ2-7, with TRBD2 matching over 7 bases. This sequence was found in an adult woman who had mild COVID-19 (a few samples of this study predate the infection). Cell type and time point are not known. Sequences were obtained from PBMCs or a T cell subset sorted from them (not recorded which). Written as DNA, the CDR3 is TGCGCCAGCAGCAAAGTTATAGCGGGCTTAACCTACGAGCAGTACTTC. It codes for CASSKVIAGLTYEQYF.